A selection of T cell receptor beta chains follows, all from one sample in a study of T cells in tumors after PD-1 blockade. TCRdb's copy holds only in-frame clones and misses some; the assay was immunoSEQ multiplex PCR. Among more than 40,000 clones listed, approximately 81% were seen once. The source material was PBMCs, sampled before anti-PD-1 treatment. These receptors were obtained from a human donor with basal cell carcinoma. The CDR3 runs from the conserved cysteine through the conserved F or W. A D gene is named only where the DNA matches it firmly. Some rows have no size entry. The others give once, few or many, or a class for an expanded clone.

d_call: NA; v_call: TRBV7-8; j_call: TRBJ2-2; clone_size: NA; cdr3_aa: CASRNTGELFF; cdr3_nt: TGTGCCAGCAGGAACACCGGGGAGCTGTTTTTT
d_call: NA; v_call: TRBV14; j_call: TRBJ2-7; clone_size: NA; cdr3_aa: CASSQDSTSSYEQYF; cdr3_nt: TGTGCCAGCAGCCAAGATAGTACAAGCTCCTACGAGCAGTACTTC
d_call: TRBD1; v_call: TRBV27; j_call: TRBJ1-5; clone_size: NA; cdr3_aa: CASRVRQGPGGNQPQHF; cdr3_nt: TGTGCCAGCAGAGTTCGACAGGGCCCGGGGGGCAATCAGCCCCAGCATTTT
d_call: NA; v_call: TRBV6-4; j_call: TRBJ2-3; clone_size: NA; cdr3_aa: CASSSGAHTDTQYF; cdr3_nt: TGTGCCAGCAGCTCAGGGGCCCACACAGATACGCAGTATTTT
d_call: TRBD2; v_call: TRBV6-4; j_call: TRBJ2-2; clone_size: few; cdr3_aa: CASSDGTINTGELFF; cdr3_nt: TGTGCCAGCAGTGATGGGACTATCAACACCGGGGAGCTGTTTTTT
d_call: NA; v_call: TRBV1; j_call: TRBJ2-3; clone_size: NA; cdr3_aa: CTSSLQGRNTQYF; cdr3_nt: TGCACCAGCAGCCTACAGGGGAGGAATACGCAGTATTTT
d_call: NA; v_call: TRBV29-1; j_call: TRBJ2-5; clone_size: NA; cdr3_aa: CSVDGQGSETQYF; cdr3_nt: TGCAGCGTTGATGGGCAGGGGAGCGAGACCCAGTACTTC
d_call: NA; v_call: TRBV30; j_call: TRBJ1-2; clone_size: once; cdr3_aa: CAWSVIEAHYGYTF; cdr3_nt: TGTGCCTGGAGTGTAATCGAGGCCCACTATGGCTACACCTTC
d_call: NA; v_call: TRBV6-5; j_call: TRBJ2-7; clone_size: once; cdr3_aa: CASSYRNSYEQYF; cdr3_nt: TGTGCCAGCAGTTACCGAAACTCCTACGAGCAGTACTTC
d_call: NA; v_call: TRBV5-5; j_call: TRBJ1-3; clone_size: NA; cdr3_aa: CASSPDGAGNTIYF; cdr3_nt: TGTGCCAGCAGCCCGGATGGAGCTGGAAACACCATATATTTT
d_call: NA; v_call: TRBV18; j_call: TRBJ2-5; clone_size: NA; cdr3_aa: CASSGGPNQETQYF; cdr3_nt: TGTGCCAGCTCAGGGGGGCCAAACCAAGAGACCCAGTACTTC
d_call: NA; v_call: TRBV28; j_call: TRBJ2-3; clone_size: once; cdr3_aa: CASSLGDKGLADTQYF; cdr3_nt: TGTGCCAGCAGTTTAGGGGACAAGGGGCTGGCAGATACGCAGTATTTT
d_call: NA; v_call: TRBV28; j_call: TRBJ1-5; clone_size: once; cdr3_aa: CASSVGTYQPQHF; cdr3_nt: TGTGCCAGCAGCGTGGGGACCTATCAGCCCCAGCATTTT
d_call: NA; v_call: TRBV7-9; j_call: TRBJ2-1; clone_size: once; cdr3_aa: CASSPPTGTSYNEQFF; cdr3_nt: TGTGCCAGCAGCCCCCCGACCGGCACCTCCTACAATGAGCAGTTCTTC
d_call: NA; v_call: TRBV5-1; j_call: TRBJ1-1; clone_size: NA; cdr3_aa: CASSLDRQKNTEAFF; cdr3_nt: TGCGCCAGCAGCTTGGATCGACAGAAGAACACTGAAGCTTTCTTT
d_call: NA; v_call: TRBV6-5; j_call: TRBJ2-7; clone_size: NA; cdr3_aa: CASSLNREQYF; cdr3_nt: TGTGCCAGCAGTTTGAATCGGGAGCAGTACTTC
d_call: NA; v_call: TRBV30; j_call: TRBJ1-2; clone_size: NA; cdr3_aa: CAWSVGGGYTF; cdr3_nt: TGTGCCTGGAGTGTGGGGGGTGGCTACACCTTC
d_call: NA; v_call: TRBV6-6; j_call: TRBJ2-5; clone_size: NA; cdr3_aa: CASSYGTRETQYF; cdr3_nt: TGTGCCAGCAGTTACGGGACAAGGGAGACCCAGTACTTC
d_call: NA; v_call: TRBV19; j_call: TRBJ1-2; clone_size: NA; cdr3_aa: CASSIKGNYGYTF; cdr3_nt: TGTGCCAGTAGTATCAAGGGCAACTATGGCTACACCTTC
d_call: TRBD1; v_call: TRBV10-3; j_call: TRBJ1-6; clone_size: NA; cdr3_aa: CAISEWRQGGSPLHF; cdr3_nt: TGTGCCATCAGTGAGTGGCGGCAGGGGGGTTCACCCCTCCACTTT
d_call: NA; v_call: TRBV19; j_call: TRBJ1-2; clone_size: NA; cdr3_aa: CASSTDFGGYTF; cdr3_nt: TGTGCCAGTAGTACAGACTTCGGAGGCTACACCTTC
d_call: NA; v_call: TRBV19; j_call: TRBJ1-5; clone_size: NA; cdr3_aa: CASSIGADEKPQHF; cdr3_nt: TGTGCCAGTAGTATAGGTGCAGACGAAAAGCCCCAGCATTTT
d_call: TRBD1; v_call: TRBV7-8; j_call: TRBJ2-5; clone_size: once; cdr3_aa: CASSLVLSGTGGWETQYF; cdr3_nt: TGTGCCAGCAGCTTAGTCCTATCGGGGACAGGGGGGTGGGAGACCCAGTACTTC
d_call: NA; v_call: TRBV13; j_call: TRBJ2-7; clone_size: NA; cdr3_aa: CASSKQLGYEQYF; cdr3_nt: TGTGCCAGCAGCAAGCAGCTGGGCTACGAGCAGTACTTC
d_call: NA; v_call: TRBV5-1; j_call: TRBJ1-2; clone_size: NA; cdr3_aa: CASSLATHNYGYTF; cdr3_nt: TGCGCCAGCAGCTTGGCAACACATAACTATGGCTACACCTTC
d_call: TRBD1; v_call: TRBV5-5; j_call: TRBJ1-4; clone_size: NA; cdr3_aa: CASSGRQGATNEKLFF; cdr3_nt: TGTGCCAGCAGCGGAAGACAGGGGGCGACTAATGAAAAACTGTTTTTT
d_call: TRBD1; v_call: TRBV30; j_call: TRBJ1-2; clone_size: NA; cdr3_aa: CAWSINMGQTYGYTF; cdr3_nt: TGTGCCTGGAGTATTAACATGGGACAGACCTATGGCTACACCTTC
d_call: NA; v_call: TRBV6-1; j_call: TRBJ1-2; clone_size: once; cdr3_aa: CASSVAGAYGYTF; cdr3_nt: TGTGCCAGCAGTGTAGCAGGGGCTTATGGCTACACCTTC
d_call: NA; v_call: TRBV10-3; j_call: TRBJ1-2; clone_size: NA; cdr3_aa: CAISDYIAGGYTF; cdr3_nt: TGTGCCATCAGTGACTACATCGCCGGTGGCTACACCTTC
d_call: NA; v_call: TRBV7-8; j_call: TRBJ1-2; clone_size: few; cdr3_aa: CASSQSLRGYTF; cdr3_nt: TGTGCCAGCAGCCAATCCCTTCGGGGCTACACCTTC
d_call: NA; v_call: TRBV9; j_call: TRBJ2-7; clone_size: NA; cdr3_aa: CASSRDFPYEQYF; cdr3_nt: TGTGCCAGCAGCCGGGACTTCCCCTACGAGCAGTACTTC
d_call: NA; v_call: TRBV9; j_call: TRBJ1-2; clone_size: few; cdr3_aa: CASSVGGYGYTF; cdr3_nt: TGTGCCAGCAGCGTAGGGGGTTATGGCTACACCTTC
d_call: TRBD1; v_call: TRBV10-3; j_call: TRBJ2-7; clone_size: NA; cdr3_aa: CAITRQGSYEQYF; cdr3_nt: TGTGCCATCACTAGACAGGGAAGCTACGAGCAGTACTTC
d_call: TRBD2; v_call: TRBV2; j_call: TRBJ2-3; clone_size: NA; cdr3_aa: CASSETSGGATDTQYF; cdr3_nt: TGTGCCAGCAGTGAGACTAGCGGGGGGGCGACAGATACGCAGTATTTT
d_call: NA; v_call: TRBV18; j_call: TRBJ1-5; clone_size: NA; cdr3_aa: CASSPEDRSNQPQHF; cdr3_nt: TGTGCCAGCTCACCTGAGGACCGGAGCAATCAGCCCCAGCATTTT
d_call: NA; v_call: TRBV2; j_call: TRBJ1-1; clone_size: NA; cdr3_aa: CASGRSISTGEAFF; cdr3_nt: TGTGCCAGCGGCCGCTCCATAAGCACTGGTGAAGCTTTCTTT
d_call: TRBD1; v_call: TRBV28; j_call: TRBJ1-1; clone_size: NA; cdr3_aa: CASTLGQGLVEAFF; cdr3_nt: TGTGCCAGCACCCTGGGACAGGGGCTAGTTGAAGCTTTCTTT
d_call: NA; v_call: TRBV6-1; j_call: TRBJ1-5; clone_size: once; cdr3_aa: CASSESGSNQPQHF; cdr3_nt: TGTGCCAGCAGTGAAAGTGGTAGCAATCAGCCCCAGCATTTT
d_call: TRBD2; v_call: TRBV30; j_call: TRBJ2-3; clone_size: once; cdr3_aa: CAWSVESTSGGLSTDTQYF; cdr3_nt: TGTGCCTGGAGTGTAGAGTCGACTAGCGGGGGCCTAAGCACAGATACGCAGTATTTT
d_call: NA; v_call: TRBV5-1; j_call: TRBJ1-5; clone_size: once; cdr3_aa: CASSPTGPNQPQHF; cdr3_nt: TGCGCCAGCAGCCCGACAGGTCCTAATCAGCCCCAGCATTTT
d_call: NA; v_call: TRBV5-1; j_call: TRBJ1-4; clone_size: NA; cdr3_aa: CASSLGRNEKLFF; cdr3_nt: TGCGCCAGCAGCTTGGGCAGGAATGAAAAACTGTTTTTT
d_call: NA; v_call: TRBV9; j_call: TRBJ2-6; clone_size: NA; cdr3_aa: CASSVERTRFGANVLTF; cdr3_nt: TGTGCCAGCAGCGTAGAGAGGACAAGATTTGGGGCCAACGTCCTGACTTTC
d_call: TRBD1; v_call: TRBV7-9; j_call: TRBJ2-3; clone_size: NA; cdr3_aa: CASSSDRGQRTDTQYF; cdr3_nt: TGTGCCAGCAGCTCCGACAGGGGACAGAGGACAGATACGCAGTATTTT
d_call: NA; v_call: TRBV6-4; j_call: TRBJ1-2; clone_size: NA; cdr3_aa: CASSDSDRLGGYTF; cdr3_nt: TGTGCCAGCAGTGACTCGGACAGACTGGGTGGCTACACCTTC
d_call: TRBD1; v_call: TRBV5-1; j_call: TRBJ2-7; clone_size: NA; cdr3_aa: CASSLGQGFEQYF; cdr3_nt: TGCGCCAGCAGCTTGGGACAGGGTTTCGAGCAGTACTTC
d_call: TRBD1; v_call: TRBV7-2; j_call: TRBJ1-1; clone_size: few; cdr3_aa: CASSSRDRVGRAFF; cdr3_nt: TGTGCCAGCAGCTCCCGGGACAGGGTTGGGAGAGCTTTCTTT
d_call: TRBD1; v_call: TRBV6-6; j_call: TRBJ1-2; clone_size: NA; cdr3_aa: CASSDRVYGYTF; cdr3_nt: TGTGCCAGCAGTGACAGGGTTTACGGCTACACCTTC
d_call: TRBD2; v_call: TRBV6-4; j_call: TRBJ2-3; clone_size: NA; cdr3_aa: CASNGLVPNTDTQYF; cdr3_nt: TGTGCCAGCAACGGACTAGTACCCAACACAGATACGCAGTATTTT
d_call: TRBD1; v_call: TRBV15; j_call: TRBJ1-1; clone_size: NA; cdr3_aa: CATSRDRGGKLTEAFF; cdr3_nt: TGTGCCACCAGCAGAGATAGAGGGGGCAAGTTGACTGAAGCTTTCTTT
d_call: NA; v_call: TRBV5-6; j_call: TRBJ2-5; clone_size: few; cdr3_aa: CASSLVGAQETQYF; cdr3_nt: TGTGCCAGCAGCTTGGTTGGTGCCCAAGAGACCCAGTACTTC
d_call: NA; v_call: TRBV7-9; j_call: TRBJ1-1; clone_size: NA; cdr3_aa: CASDRGLNTEAFF; cdr3_nt: TGTGCCAGCGACAGAGGCTTAAACACTGAAGCTTTCTTT
d_call: NA; v_call: TRBV30; j_call: TRBJ2-3; clone_size: NA; cdr3_aa: CAWSTMYRESTDTQYF; cdr3_nt: TGTGCCTGGAGCACGATGTACCGGGAGAGCACAGATACGCAGTATTTT
d_call: TRBD1; v_call: TRBV6-6; j_call: TRBJ1-2; clone_size: few; cdr3_aa: CASSYGDRVGGYTF; cdr3_nt: TGTGCCAGCAGTTACGGGGACAGGGTTGGAGGCTACACCTTC
d_call: TRBD1; v_call: TRBV5-5; j_call: TRBJ2-7; clone_size: NA; cdr3_aa: CASTQGQVNYEQYF; cdr3_nt: TGTGCCAGCACCCAGGGACAGGTAAACTACGAGCAGTACTTC
d_call: TRBD1; v_call: TRBV5-1; j_call: TRBJ1-6; clone_size: NA; cdr3_aa: CASSPHGDSFSPLHF; cdr3_nt: TGCGCCAGCAGCCCCCATGGGGACAGCTTTTCACCCCTCCACTTT
d_call: TRBD2; v_call: TRBV30; j_call: TRBJ2-7; clone_size: NA; cdr3_aa: CAWSPILGTSGGYEQYF; cdr3_nt: TGTGCCTGGAGCCCAATCCTCGGGACTAGCGGGGGCTACGAGCAGTACTTC
d_call: TRBD1; v_call: TRBV30; j_call: TRBJ1-6; clone_size: few; cdr3_aa: CACTGTGGWPNNSPLHF; cdr3_nt: TGTGCCTGTACCGGGACAGGGGGCTGGCCAAATAATTCACCCCTCCACTTT